This is a list of T cell receptor beta chains from one sample in a study of T cell changes during pregnancy in multiple sclerosis. Sequenced by immunoSEQ multiplex PCR; TCRdb stores in-frame clones only, minus some. The sample gives around 100,000 clones, 92% of which show up once; roughly 2% is in the top ten. Here the sequenced sample was peripheral blood, taken after pregnancy. These receptor sequences come from a female donor with multiple sclerosis, enrolled in a pregnancy study. The CDR3 runs from the conserved cysteine through the conserved F or W. Each record gives: clone size, V gene, J gene, D gene, CDR3 protein, CDR3 DNA. The D gene is left open where the match is weak. Part of the rows lack a size; the others show once, few, many or a class for expanded clones.

>NA|TRBV30|TRBJ1-2|TRBD1
CAWSPTGLGGYTF
TGTGCCTGGAGTCCGACAGGGTTGGGTGGCTACACCTTC
>NA|TRBV4-1|TRBJ2-7|TRBD2
CASSPAGGTEQYF
TGCGCCAGCAGCCCAGCGGGGGGAACCGAGCAGTACTTC
>once|TRBV6-5|TRBJ1-1|TRBD1
CASSSRTGNTEAFF
TGTGCCAGCAGTTCGAGGACAGGGAACACTGAAGCTTTCTTT
>NA|TRBV4-1|TRBJ1-5|NA
CASSQLRVNQPQHF
TGCGCCAGCAGCCAACTACGGGTCAATCAGCCCCAGCATTTT
>NA|TRBV19|TRBJ1-5|NA
CASTLGQSNQPQHF
TGTGCCAGTACCCTTGGACAGAGCAATCAGCCCCAGCATTTT
>NA|TRBV4-1|TRBJ2-2|NA
CASSHPGGGGPSRELFF
TGCGCCAGCAGCCACCCCGGAGGGGGGGGCCCGAGCAGGGAGCTGTTTTTT
>NA|TRBV2|TRBJ1-6|NA
CASATDRTNSPLHF
TGTGCCAGCGCCACCGACAGGACTAATTCACCCCTCCACTTT
>NA|TRBV25-1|TRBJ1-2|TRBD1
CASSPPGTGGHGYTF
TGTGCCAGCTCCCCTCCGGGAACAGGGGGTCATGGCTACACCTTC
>NA|TRBV12-5|TRBJ1-1|NA
CASGLGVNTEAFF
TGTGCTAGTGGTTTAGGAGTGAACACTGAAGCTTTCTTT
>NA|TRBV28|TRBJ2-7|NA
CASSLGSFSYEQYF
TGTGCCAGCAGTTTAGGCTCCTTTTCCTACGAGCAGTACTTC
>NA|TRBV7-7|TRBJ1-1|NA
CASSYREPGRAEAFF
TGTGCTAGCAGCTACCGGGAGCCGGGGCGGGCTGAAGCTTTCTTT
>once|TRBV19|TRBJ1-2|TRBD1
CASSTIGDRSYGYTF
TGTGCCAGTAGTACTATAGGGGACAGGTCCTATGGCTACACCTTC
>NA|TRBV18|TRBJ1-1|TRBD1
CASSPRTGEAEAFF
TGTGCCAGCTCACCAAGGACAGGGGAGGCTGAAGCTTTCTTT
>NA|TRBV18|TRBJ2-7|TRBD2
CASSPPVGSGTYEQYF
TGTGCCAGCTCACCACCGGTTGGTAGCGGGACCTACGAGCAGTACTTC
>NA|TRBV9|TRBJ2-5|NA
CASSVSVVETQYF
TGTGCCAGCAGCGTATCGGTCGTAGAGACCCAGTACTTC
>NA|TRBV18|TRBJ1-4|TRBD1
CASQTGANEKLFF
TGTGCCAGCCAAACAGGGGCTAATGAAAAACTGTTTTTT
>NA|TRBV11-2|TRBJ1-1|TRBD1
CASSLGTGGVNTEAFF
TGTGCCAGCAGCTTAGGGACAGGGGGGGTGAACACTGAAGCTTTCTTT
>NA|TRBV11-1|TRBJ1-1|TRBD1
CASSLGGQLTEAFF
TGTGCCAGCAGCTTAGGGGGACAGCTCACTGAAGCTTTCTTT
>once|TRBV30|TRBJ1-2|NA
CAWSGGNYGYTF
TGTGCCTGGAGTGGAGGAAACTATGGCTACACCTTC
>NA|TRBV5-4|TRBJ2-7|TRBD1
CASSLGQGSNEQYF
TGTGCCAGCAGCTTGGGACAGGGTAGTAACGAGCAGTACTTC
>NA|TRBV7-2|TRBJ2-3|NA
CASSRSPGDTQYF
TGTGCCAGCAGCCGGTCCCCGGGAGATACGCAGTATTTT
>NA|TRBV6-1|TRBJ1-1|NA
CASQDTYTEAFF
TGTGCCAGCCAAGATACATACACTGAAGCTTTCTTT
>NA|TRBV7-3|TRBJ2-2|TRBD1
CASSVQGATNTGELFF
TGTGCCAGCAGCGTACAGGGGGCAACGAACACCGGGGAGCTGTTTTTT
>NA|TRBV6-5|TRBJ1-3|NA
CASSLTSSGNTIYF
TGTGCCAGCAGTCTTACATCCTCTGGAAACACCATATATTTT
>once|TRBV15|TRBJ1-3|NA
CATSGGLRSGNTIYF
TGTGCCACCAGCGGCGGACTCCGGTCTGGAAACACCATATATTTT
>NA|TRBV19|TRBJ1-1|NA
CASSISGNTEAFF
TGTGCCAGTAGTATAAGCGGGAACACTGAAGCTTTCTTT
>NA|TRBV7-8|TRBJ1-6|TRBD1
CASSPQDRAYNSPLHF
TGTGCCAGCAGCCCGCAGGACAGGGCTTATAATTCACCCCTCCACTTT
>NA|TRBV5-6|TRBJ2-7|NA
CASSAPGRGTSYEQYF
TGTGCCAGCAGCGCACCAGGTAGGGGAACTTCCTACGAGCAGTACTTC
>once|TRBV30|TRBJ1-2|NA
CAWRVGLDYGYTF
TGTGCCTGGAGGGTGGGGCTGGACTATGGCTACACCTTC
>NA|TRBV18|TRBJ1-3|NA
CASSPAVLLSGNTIYF
TGTGCCAGCTCACCAGCGGTTCTGCTCTCTGGAAACACCATATATTTT
>NA|TRBV6-1|TRBJ1-6|NA
CASRTASSYNSPLHF
TGTGCCAGCCGGACAGCAAGCTCCTATAATTCACCCCTCCACTTT
>NA|TRBV28|TRBJ1-4|TRBD1
CASKQGANEKLFF
TGTGCCAGCAAGCAGGGGGCGAATGAAAAACTGTTTTTT
>few|TRBV19|TRBJ2-3|TRBD2
CASSIDASGMRDTQYF
TGTGCCAGTAGTATAGACGCTAGCGGGATGAGGGATACGCAGTATTTT
>NA|TRBV7-8|TRBJ1-4|NA
CASSLGRNGEKLFF
TGTGCCAGCAGCTTAGGCAGGAACGGTGAAAAACTGTTTTTT
>NA|TRBV7-3|TRBJ2-2|NA
CASSRGLANTGELFF
TGTGCCAGCAGCCGGGGGTTGGCGAACACCGGGGAGCTGTTTTTT